Here is one TCR beta chain with its context. Its antigen is not known. This sample is drawn from a study of blood T cells in healthy people across ages. Whole-study context: About one barcoded beta molecule per two T cells was the capture yield of template switching. Study results and limitations: It was found that TCR beta diversity correlated strongly with the percentage of naive T cells. Higher diversity, along with more naive CD4+ cells, distinguished long-lived donors from aged donors.

The CDR3 is 14 amino acids. Germline CDR1 is DFQATT and CDR2 is SNEGSKA (reference sequence). Germline trimming cut 1 base from V and 5 bases from J; bases unmatched to any gene: 8. The authors ran a second PCR of 7 to 11 cycles using a sample-barcoded 5' primer and a J-beta primer mix. Samples each returned at least 2.5 million CDR3-containing paired-end reads. TCRdb re-called the 5' RACE reads with MiXCR, one entry per CDR3 protein. This sample carries 1,500,000 or so distinct CDR3 sequences, almost 60% of them seen once, and the ten largest clones take 6.5% to 8%. Material for sequencing was blood. The chain links TRBV20-1 to TRBJ2-7; 7 nucleotides match TRBD1. The clonotype comes from a man in his late teens or twenties in good health. CDR3 DNA: TGCAGTGCTAGAGGAGGGGTACAGGGGCACGAGCAGTACTTC. It codes for CSARGGVQGHEQYF.